This T cell receptor (beta chain) comes out of a study of cytomegalovirus exposure and HLA in healthy donors. Turning to the study itself: Falling in the Caucasian-associated ancestry cluster were 81% of some 400 genotyped donors.

Per the germline V gene, CDR1 is SNHLY and CDR2 is FYNNEI. There are 15 residues in the CDR3. Germline trimming cut 4 bases from V and 8 bases from J; bases unmatched to any gene: 9. It was with 60 Vbeta and 13 Jbeta primers that the PCR ran. The protocol was immunoSEQ multiplex PCR, while the TCRdb copy is restricted to in-frame clones and leaves out a portion. The sample carries some 250,000 clones, 82% recorded once. V is TRBV2 and J is TRBJ1-4; 8 bases agree with TRBD1. Sequencing was carried out using PBMCs. This clonotype was obtained from a woman between 35 and 50 years old in good health and CMV-seropositive. The CDR3 nucleotides read TGTGCCAGCAGTGGGACCCAGGGGGCAGGCGAAAAACTGTTTTTT. Translation gives CASSGTQGAGEKLFF. Full variable domain (remainder filled in from reference TRBV2 and TRBJ1-4): EPEVTQTPSHQVTQMGQEVILRCVPISNHLYFYWYRQILGQKVEFLVSFYNNEISEKSEIFDDQFSVERPDGSNFTLKIRSTKLEDSAMYFCASSGTQGAGEKLFFGSGTQLSVL.